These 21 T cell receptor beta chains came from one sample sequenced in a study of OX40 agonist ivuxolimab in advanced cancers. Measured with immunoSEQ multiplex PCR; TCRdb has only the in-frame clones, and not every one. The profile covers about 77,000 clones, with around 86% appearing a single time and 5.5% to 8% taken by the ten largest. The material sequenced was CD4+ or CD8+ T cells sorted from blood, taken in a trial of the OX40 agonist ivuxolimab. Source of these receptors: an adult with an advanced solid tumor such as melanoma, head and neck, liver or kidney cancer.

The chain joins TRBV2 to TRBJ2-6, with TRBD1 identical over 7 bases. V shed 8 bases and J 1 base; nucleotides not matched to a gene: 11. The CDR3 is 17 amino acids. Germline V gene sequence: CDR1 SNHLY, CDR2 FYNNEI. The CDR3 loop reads CASLPGQFSSGANVLTF. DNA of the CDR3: TGTGCCAGCCTTCCGGGACAGTTTTCTTCTGGGGCCAACGTCCTGACTTTC.

The CDR3 spells CASNFDANTEAFF. The CDR3 DNA is TGTGCCAGCAACTTCGACGCGAACACTGAAGCTTTCTTT. V and J are TRBV11-2 and TRBJ1-1; the D is unclear. CDR3 length equals 13 residues. Trimming took 7 bases from V and 1 from J, leaving 10 bases between them. Germline CDR1 reads SGHAT; CDR2 reads FQNNGV.

The CDR3 bases are TGCGCCAGCAGCACGGGGACGGCCGCTGTGGCGACTAATGAAAAACTGTTTTTT. This codes for CASSTGTAAVATNEKLFF. J is TRBJ1-4 and V is TRBV5-1, with D perhaps matching TRBD1 (5 bases). There are 18 residues in the CDR3. Trimming pared 4 bases from V and 2 bases from J, leaving 21 bases between. CDR1 is SGHRS, CDR2 YFSETQ, per germline.

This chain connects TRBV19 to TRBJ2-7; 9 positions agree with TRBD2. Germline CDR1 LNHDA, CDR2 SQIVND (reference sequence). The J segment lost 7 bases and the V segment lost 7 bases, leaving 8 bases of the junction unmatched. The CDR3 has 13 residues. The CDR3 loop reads CASNPSGVGEQYF. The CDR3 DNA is TGTGCCAGTAACCCTAGCGGGGTAGGGGAGCAGTACTTC.

The CDR3 loop reads CASSFSGANSPLHF. DNA of the CDR3: TGTGCCAGCAGTTTTTCAGGGGCAAATTCACCCCTCCACTTT. This chain joins TRBV28 and TRBJ1-6; the D gene is possibly TRBD1 (6 bases). The CDR3 is 14 amino acids. CDR1 and CDR2 from the germline V gene are MDHEN and SYDVKM. V lost 3 bases, J lost 7 bases, and 10 bases lay in between.

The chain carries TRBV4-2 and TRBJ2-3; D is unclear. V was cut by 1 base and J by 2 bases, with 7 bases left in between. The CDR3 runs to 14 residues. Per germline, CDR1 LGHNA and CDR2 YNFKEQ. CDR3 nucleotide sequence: TGTGCCAGCAGCCAAGTCAGATACACAGATACGCAGTATTTT. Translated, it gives CASSQVRYTDTQYF.

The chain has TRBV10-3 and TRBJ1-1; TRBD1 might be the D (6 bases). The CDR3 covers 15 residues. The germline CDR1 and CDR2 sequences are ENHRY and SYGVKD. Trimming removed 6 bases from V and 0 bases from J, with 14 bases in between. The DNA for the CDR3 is TGTGCCATCAGACCACCGGGACACCTGAACACTGAAGCTTTCTTT. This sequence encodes CAIRPPGHLNTEAFF.

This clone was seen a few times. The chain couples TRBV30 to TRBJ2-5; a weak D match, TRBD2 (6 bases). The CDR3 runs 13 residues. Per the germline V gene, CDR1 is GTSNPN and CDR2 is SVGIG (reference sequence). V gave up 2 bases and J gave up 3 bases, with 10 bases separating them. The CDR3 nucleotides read TGTGCCTGGAGTCTGGGACTGAAAGAGACCCAGTACTTC. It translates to CAWSLGLKETQYF.

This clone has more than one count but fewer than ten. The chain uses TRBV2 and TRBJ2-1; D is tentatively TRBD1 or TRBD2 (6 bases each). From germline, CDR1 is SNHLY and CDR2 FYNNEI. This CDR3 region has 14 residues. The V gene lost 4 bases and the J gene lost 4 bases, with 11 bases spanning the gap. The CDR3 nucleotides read TGTGCCAGCAGTGCTAGGGGGGATTACAATGAGCAGTTCTTC. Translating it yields CASSARGDYNEQFF.

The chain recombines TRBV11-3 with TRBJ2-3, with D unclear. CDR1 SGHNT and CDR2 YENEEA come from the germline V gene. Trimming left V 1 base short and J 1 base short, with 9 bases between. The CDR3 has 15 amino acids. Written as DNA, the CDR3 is TGTGCCAGCAGCTTAGGTCAGCTCGGCACAGATACGCAGTATTTT. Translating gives CASSLGQLGTDTQYF.

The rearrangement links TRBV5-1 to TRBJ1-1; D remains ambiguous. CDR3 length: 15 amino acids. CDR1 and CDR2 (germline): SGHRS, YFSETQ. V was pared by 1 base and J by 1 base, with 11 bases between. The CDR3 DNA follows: TGCGCCAGCAGCTTGAACGTAGGGCCGAACACTGAAGCTTTCTTT. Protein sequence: CASSLNVGPNTEAFF.

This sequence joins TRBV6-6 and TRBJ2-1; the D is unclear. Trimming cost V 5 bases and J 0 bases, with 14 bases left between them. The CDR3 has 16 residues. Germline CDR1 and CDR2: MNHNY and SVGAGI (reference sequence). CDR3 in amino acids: CASSPRGGSSYNEQFF. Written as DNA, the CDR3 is TGTGCCAGCAGTCCCCGAGGCGGAAGCTCCTACAATGAGCAGTTCTTC.

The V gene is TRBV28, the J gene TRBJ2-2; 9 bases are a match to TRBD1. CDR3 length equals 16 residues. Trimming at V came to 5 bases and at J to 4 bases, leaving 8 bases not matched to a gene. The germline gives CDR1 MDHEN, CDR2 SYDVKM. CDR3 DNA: TGTGCCAGCAGTATACCGGGACAGGGCACCACCGGGGAGCTGTTTTTT. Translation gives CASSIPGQGTTGELFF. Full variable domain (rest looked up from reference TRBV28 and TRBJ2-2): DVKVTQSSRYLVKRTGEKVFLECVQDMDHENMFWYRQDPGLGLRLIYFSYDVKMKEKGDIPEGYSVSREKKERFSLILESASTNQTSMYLCASSIPGQGTTGELFFGEGSRLTVL.

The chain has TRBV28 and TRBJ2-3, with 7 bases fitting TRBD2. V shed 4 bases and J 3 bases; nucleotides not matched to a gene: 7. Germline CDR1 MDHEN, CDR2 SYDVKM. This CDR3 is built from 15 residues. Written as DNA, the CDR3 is TGTGCCAGCAGTTCGAGGACTAGTCTGACAGATACGCAGTATTTT. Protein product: CASSSRTSLTDTQYF.

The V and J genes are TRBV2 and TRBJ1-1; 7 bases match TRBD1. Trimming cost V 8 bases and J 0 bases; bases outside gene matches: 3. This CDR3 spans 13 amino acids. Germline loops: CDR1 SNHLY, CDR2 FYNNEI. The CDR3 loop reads CASGTAMNTEAFF. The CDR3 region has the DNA TGTGCCAGCGGGACAGCTATGAACACTGAAGCTTTCTTT. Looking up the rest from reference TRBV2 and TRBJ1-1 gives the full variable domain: EPEVTQTPSHQVTQMGQEVILRCVPISNHLYFYWYRQILGQKVEFLVSFYNNEISEKSEIFDDQFSVERPDGSNFTLKIRSTKLEDSAMYFCASGTAMNTEAFFGQGTRLTVV.

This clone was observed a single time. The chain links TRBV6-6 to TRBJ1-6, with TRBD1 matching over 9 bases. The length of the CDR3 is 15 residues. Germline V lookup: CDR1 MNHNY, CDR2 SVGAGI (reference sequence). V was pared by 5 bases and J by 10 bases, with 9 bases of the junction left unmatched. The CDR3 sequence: CASSVSGQGQSPLHF. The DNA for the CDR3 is TGTGCCAGCAGTGTCTCGGGACAGGGCCAGTCACCCCTCCACTTT.

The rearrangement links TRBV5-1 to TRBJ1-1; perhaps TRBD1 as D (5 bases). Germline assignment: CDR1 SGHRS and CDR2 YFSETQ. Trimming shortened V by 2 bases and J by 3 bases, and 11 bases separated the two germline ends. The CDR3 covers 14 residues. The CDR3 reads CASSFQGTDTEAFF. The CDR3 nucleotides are TGCGCCAGCAGCTTCCAGGGAACAGACACTGAAGCTTTCTTT.

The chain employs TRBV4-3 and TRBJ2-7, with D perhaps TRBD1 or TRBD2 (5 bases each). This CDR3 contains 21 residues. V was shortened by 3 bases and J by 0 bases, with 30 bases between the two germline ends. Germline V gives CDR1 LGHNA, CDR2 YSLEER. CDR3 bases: TGCGCCAGCAGCCATCAAAAGGGGAGTCCGAGGATTCTAATTTTCTCCTACGAGCAGTACTTC. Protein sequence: CASSHQKGSPRILIFSYEQYF.

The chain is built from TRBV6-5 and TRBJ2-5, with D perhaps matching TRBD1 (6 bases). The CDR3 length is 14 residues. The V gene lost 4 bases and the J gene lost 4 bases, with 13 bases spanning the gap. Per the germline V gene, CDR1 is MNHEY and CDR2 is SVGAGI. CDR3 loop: CASSLDLRGETQYF. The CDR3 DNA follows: TGTGCCAGCAGTTTAGATCTCAGGGGAGAGACCCAGTACTTC.

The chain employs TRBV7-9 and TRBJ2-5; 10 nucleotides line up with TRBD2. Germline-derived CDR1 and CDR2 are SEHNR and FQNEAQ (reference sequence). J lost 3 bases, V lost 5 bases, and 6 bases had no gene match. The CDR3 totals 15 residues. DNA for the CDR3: TGTGCCAGCAGCCGGACCGGGACTAGCGAAGAGACCCAGTACTTC. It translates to CASSRTGTSEETQYF. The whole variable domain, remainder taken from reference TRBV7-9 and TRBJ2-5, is DTGVSQNPRHKITKRGQNVTFRCDPISEHNRLYWYRQTLGQGPEFLTYFQNEAQLEKSRLLSDRFSAERPKGSFSTLEIQRTEQGDSAMYLCASSRTGTSEETQYFGPGTRLLVL.

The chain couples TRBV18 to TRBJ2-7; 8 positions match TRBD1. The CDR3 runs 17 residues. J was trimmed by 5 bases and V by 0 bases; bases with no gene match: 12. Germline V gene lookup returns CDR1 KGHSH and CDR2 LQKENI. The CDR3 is CASSPPARQGLINEQYF. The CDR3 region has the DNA TGTGCCAGCTCACCACCGGCTCGACAGGGGTTGATTAACGAGCAGTACTTC.